The 27 T cell receptor beta chains presented below share a single source sample, sequenced in a study of identical twins. One entry per CDR3 protein results from TCRdb running MiXCR on the 5' RACE reads. In the table there are fewer than 550,000 distinct CDR3 sequences, roughly 15% of which are singletons. This sample also appeared in a second study, on yellow fever vaccine responses in identical twins.

Sequenced sample: CD4+ T cells sorted from blood. The source is a woman younger than 30 in good health.

This clonotype was detected only a few times. This chain links TRBV19 with TRBJ2-7, with TRBD2 identical over 10 bases. Per the germline V gene, CDR1 is LNHDA and CDR2 is SQIVND (reference sequence). The CDR3 length is 14 residues. Unmatched junction bases numbered 7, after V lost 5 bases and J lost 6 bases. CDR3 DNA sequence: TGTGCCAGTAGTGCTAGCGGGAGTACGGGCGAGCAGTACTTC. Protein product: CASSASGSTGEQYF.

This clonotype has just a few counts. The chain links TRBV10-3 to TRBJ2-3; possible D gene TRBD2, 6 bases. Germline loops: CDR1 ENHRY, CDR2 SYGVKD. V lost 3 bases and J lost 8, with 18 bases in between. The CDR3 is 15 amino acids. The CDR3 protein is CAISEIERVKGTQYF. As DNA, the CDR3 is TGTGCCATCAGTGAAATTGAGCGGGTGAAGGGTACGCAGTATTTT.

In its sample, this clonotype was seen a few times. The chain combines TRBV5-1 with TRBJ2-7; 12 nucleotides align to TRBD1. The CDR3 spans 15 residues. V was clipped by 4 bases and J by 3 bases; unmatched bases: 5. Germline V lookup: CDR1 SGHRS, CDR2 YFSETQ. CDR3 sequence: CASSVGQGAIYEQYF. The CDR3 bases are TGCGCCAGCAGCGTGGGACAGGGGGCTATCTACGAGCAGTACTTC.

The V call is TRBV10-3, the J call TRBJ2-1, with D possibly TRBD2 on 5 matching bases. V shed 2 bases and J shed 0 bases, with 8 bases lying between them. The V gene's germline CDR1 is ENHRY and CDR2 SYGVKD. The CDR3 extends over 15 amino acids. CDR3 in DNA: TGTGCCATCAGTGAGACGGGGAGCTCCTACAATGAGCAGTTCTTC. Protein product: CAISETGSSYNEQFF.

This clonotype was seen repeatedly, ten times or more. V and J are TRBV25-1 and TRBJ2-1, with TRBD1 as a possible D gene (6 bases). The germline V gene encodes CDR1 MGHDK and CDR2 SYGVNS. Trimming pared 7 bases from V and 7 bases from J, leaving 20 bases between. This CDR3 is 15 amino acids long. The CDR3 here is CASTSDQRQANEQFF. Written as DNA, the CDR3 is TGTGCCAGCACGTCTGATCAGAGACAGGCTAATGAGCAGTTCTTC.

The chain combines TRBV6-5 with TRBJ1-2; 7 nucleotides align to TRBD1. J lost 7 bases, V lost 2 bases, and 10 bases had no gene match. CDR1 MNHEY and CDR2 SVGAGI come from the germline V gene. CDR3 length equals 15 residues. The CDR3 bases are TGTGCCAGCAGTTACACCGACAGGGTAGTAGGTGGCTACACCTTC. Protein: CASSYTDRVVGGYTF.

The chain uses TRBV5-1 and TRBJ2-7; D perhaps matches TRBD1 (5 bases). Trimming took 3 bases from V and 2 from J, leaving 9 bases between them. Germline V gene sequence: CDR1 SGHRS, CDR2 YFSETQ. The CDR3 is 13 residues long. The CDR3 sequence: CASSYDSPYEQYF. CDR3 in DNA: TGCGCCAGCAGCTACGACAGCCCCTACGAGCAGTACTTC.

The rearrangement joins TRBV25-1 to TRBJ1-2; 10 bases line up with TRBD1. The CDR3 sequence is 17 residues long. V trimming: 2 bases; J trimming: 4 bases; junction bases outside the gene matches: 10. Germline values: CDR1 MGHDK, CDR2 SYGVNS. CDR3 in DNA: TGTGCCAGCAGTGAAATCGGACCGGGACAGGGGATCTATGGCTACACCTTC. Encoded protein: CASSEIGPGQGIYGYTF.

The chain carries TRBV20-1 and TRBJ2-5, with D possibly TRBD1 on 5 matching bases. The CDR3 is 12 amino acids. Looked up from germline, CDR1 is DFQATT and CDR2 is SNEGSKA (reference sequence). V lost 6 bases to trimming and J lost 0 bases, with 8 bases between them. The CDR3 sequence is CSAYRYQETQYF. The CDR3 DNA is TGCAGTGCATACAGGTACCAAGAGACCCAGTACTTC.

This clonotype was seen only a few times. This chain links TRBV7-8 with TRBJ1-4; 9 bases are shared with TRBD1. CDR1 and CDR2 (germline): SGHVS, FQNEAQ. Trimming took 5 bases from V and 3 from J; bases not matched to a gene: 7. There are 16 residues in the CDR3. This chain's CDR3 is CASSPRDRAANEKLFF. DNA of the CDR3: TGTGCCAGCAGCCCCCGGGACAGGGCAGCTAATGAAAAACTGTTTTTT.

CDR3 nucleotides: TGCAGTGCCAAGATAAGCGGGGGGACAGATACGCAGTATTTT. It translates to CSAKISGGTDTQYF. The chain recombines TRBV20-1 with TRBJ2-3; 9 nucleotides match TRBD2. Germline V CDR1 and CDR2: DFQATT, SNEGSKA (reference sequence). This CDR3 comprises 14 residues. The V segment lost 6 bases and the J segment 3 bases; nucleotides outside the gene matches: 7.

This clonotype was seen more than once but under ten times. The gene calls are TRBV25-1 and TRBJ1-1; D remains unclear. From germline, CDR1 is MGHDK and CDR2 SYGVNS. The CDR3 spans 11 residues. V was shortened by 7 bases and J by 3 bases, with 6 bases between the two germline ends. CDR3 region: CASTWYTEAFF. The CDR3 DNA is TGTGCCAGCACTTGGTACACTGAAGCTTTCTTT.

This clonotype was seen more than once but under ten times. This chain links TRBV4-2 with TRBJ2-1, with TRBD2 matching 7 bases. The V gene end was trimmed by 3 bases and the J gene end by 5 bases; junction bases not matched to a gene: 10. Germline assignment: CDR1 LGHNA and CDR2 YNFKEQ. The length of the CDR3 is 16 residues. The CDR3 loop is CASSQGGAEADNEQFF. The CDR3 DNA reads as TGTGCCAGCAGCCAGGGAGGGGCGGAAGCAGACAATGAGCAGTTCTTC.

The CDR3 here is CASRKLAGATQETQYF. The DNA for the CDR3 is TGTGCCAGCAGAAAACTAGCGGGGGCGACCCAAGAGACCCAGTACTTC. The V call is TRBV6-1, the J call TRBJ2-5; TRBD2 matches 11 bases. The V gene's germline CDR1 is MNHNS and CDR2 SASEGT. V shed 6 bases, J shed 1 base, and the junction held 7 bases outside the gene matches. The CDR3 runs 16 residues.

This clonotype was observed once. V and J are TRBV28 and TRBJ1-1; the D is unclear. Germline CDR1 MDHEN, CDR2 SYDVKM. This CDR3 has 13 residues. V dropped 4 bases and J dropped 2 bases, with 8 bases sitting between them. CDR3 nucleotide sequence: TGTGCCAGCAGTTCTGTAGTTAACACTGAAGCTTTCTTT. Protein product: CASSSVVNTEAFF.

This clonotype was observed a few times. The chain is built from TRBV12-3 or TRBV12-4 and TRBJ1-2, with 7 positions matching TRBD1. This CDR3 comprises 14 residues. The V gene end was trimmed by 5 bases and the J gene end by 4 bases; junction bases not matched to a gene: 7. The CDR3: CASSTTGATYGYTF. CDR3 bases: TGTGCCAGCAGTACTACAGGGGCTACCTATGGCTACACCTTC.

This clonotype was counted at least ten times. The V gene is TRBV12-3 or TRBV12-4, the J gene TRBJ2-5, with D possibly being TRBD1 (6 bases). V dropped 6 bases and J dropped 6 bases, with 20 bases sitting between them. The CDR3 length is 15 residues. CDR3 in DNA: TGTGCCAGCAGGCCGACGGACAGTACGGTTAAGACCCAGTACTTC. Its protein is CASRPTDSTVKTQYF.

The gene calls are TRBV10-3 and TRBJ1-1, with TRBD1 matching over 7 bases. CDR3 length equals 16 residues. In germline, CDR1 is ENHRY, CDR2 SYGVKD. V lost 0 bases to trimming and J lost 1 base; unmatched junction nucleotides: 5. CDR3 loop: CAISESTGKANTEAFF. In DNA, the CDR3 is TGTGCCATCAGTGAGTCGACAGGGAAAGCGAACACTGAAGCTTTCTTT.

The table lists this clonotype with a few counts. This chain links TRBV24-1 with TRBJ2-3, with 8 bases that match TRBD2. The CDR3 covers 13 residues. The J segment lost 0 bases and the V segment lost 9 bases, leaving 1 base of the junction unmatched. In germline, CDR1 is KGHDR, CDR2 SFDVKD. CDR3 sequence: CATQRGSTDTQYF. The CDR3 region has the DNA TGTGCCACCCAGCGGGGGAGCACAGATACGCAGTATTTT.

This clonotype was seen many times. The rearrangement joins TRBV4-1 to TRBJ2-5; TRBD2 aligns across 8 bases. With V trimmed by 4 bases and J by 5 bases, 3 bases remained unmatched. This CDR3 is 13 amino acids long. The germline V gene encodes CDR1 MGHRA and CDR2 YSYEKL. CDR3 DNA sequence: TGCGCCAGCAGCCTGGGACTAGTTGAGACCCAGTACTTC. Its protein is CASSLGLVETQYF.

The table lists this clonotype with many counts. This chain uses TRBV5-1 with TRBJ2-6, with a tentative D call TRBD2 (5 bases). Germline assignment: CDR1 SGHRS and CDR2 YFSETQ. CDR3 length: 19 residues. V shed 0 bases and J shed 1 base, with 17 bases lying between them. The CDR3: CASSLEMGRLTSGANVLTF. CDR3 nucleotide sequence: TGCGCCAGCAGCTTGGAGATGGGCCGACTAACATCTGGGGCCAACGTCCTGACTTTC. Together with reference TRBV5-1 and TRBJ2-6, the CDR3 gives the full variable domain: KAGVTQTPRYLIKTRGQQVTLSCSPISGHRSVSWYQQTPGQGLQFLFEYFSETQRNKGNFPGRFSGRQFSNSRSEMNVSTLELGDSALYLCASSLEMGRLTSGANVLTFGAGSRLTVL.

This clonotype was detected ten times or more. This chain joins TRBV20-1 and TRBJ2-1; a possible D gene is TRBD2 (6 bases). Germline V gene sequence: CDR1 DFQATT, CDR2 SNEGSKA (reference sequence). This CDR3 has 13 residues. Trimming stripped 5 bases from V and 0 bases from J, with 8 bases between. The CDR3 DNA follows: TGCAGTGCTGCTAGCGACTCCTACAATGAGCAGTTCTTC. Amino acids: CSAASDSYNEQFF.

This clonotype was seen more than once but under ten times. J is TRBJ1-3 and V is TRBV20-1; D remains ambiguous. Germline lookup yields CDR1 DFQATT and CDR2 SNEGSKA (reference sequence). The V end was cut by 0 bases, the J end by 4 bases, with 10 bases between. The CDR3 has 14 amino acids. The CDR3 sequence: CSARDRGAGNTIYF. DNA of the CDR3: TGCAGTGCTAGAGATCGGGGAGCAGGAAACACCATATATTTT.

This clonotype was seen a handful of times. The chain employs TRBV5-5 and TRBJ2-1; D not resolved. V was clipped by 2 bases and J by 4 bases, with 16 bases between them. Germline loops: CDR1 SGHKS, CDR2 YYEKEE (reference sequence). The CDR3 is 16 residues long. This CDR3 reads CASSFYVQAPYNEQFF. The CDR3, as DNA: TGTGCCAGCAGCTTTTACGTCCAGGCCCCGTACAATGAGCAGTTCTTC.

This clonotype was counted a single time. V is TRBV20-1 and J is TRBJ2-3; D ambiguous. With 5 bases removed from V and 1 base from J, the gap between germline ends came to 13 bases. The CDR3 is made up of 14 amino acids. Germline CDR1 and CDR2: DFQATT and SNEGSKA (reference sequence). The CDR3 spells CSAARPGRTDTQYF. Written as DNA, the CDR3 is TGCAGTGCTGCTCGGCCAGGACGCACAGATACGCAGTATTTT.

The chain couples TRBV20-1 to TRBJ2-4; tentative D call: TRBD1 (6 bases). Deletions cut 0 bases from V and 2 bases from J, with 8 bases between. The germline CDR1 and CDR2 sequences are DFQATT and SNEGSKA (reference sequence). The CDR3 is made up of 14 amino acids. The CDR3 region has the DNA TGCAGTGCTAGAGAAGGGACAACCAAAAACATTCAGTACTTC. Protein sequence: CSAREGTTKNIQYF.

This clonotype came up a few times. The chain employs TRBV29-1 and TRBJ1-1, with 7 bases identical to TRBD1. This CDR3 is 14 amino acids long. Germline CDR1 and CDR2: SQVTM and ANQGSEA. Losses at the gene ends were 1 base for V and 1 base for J; bases not matched to a gene: 3. CDR3 coding DNA: TGCAGCGTTGAAGGGGACAGACAGAACACTGAAGCTTTCTTT. This gives the protein CSVEGDRQNTEAFF.